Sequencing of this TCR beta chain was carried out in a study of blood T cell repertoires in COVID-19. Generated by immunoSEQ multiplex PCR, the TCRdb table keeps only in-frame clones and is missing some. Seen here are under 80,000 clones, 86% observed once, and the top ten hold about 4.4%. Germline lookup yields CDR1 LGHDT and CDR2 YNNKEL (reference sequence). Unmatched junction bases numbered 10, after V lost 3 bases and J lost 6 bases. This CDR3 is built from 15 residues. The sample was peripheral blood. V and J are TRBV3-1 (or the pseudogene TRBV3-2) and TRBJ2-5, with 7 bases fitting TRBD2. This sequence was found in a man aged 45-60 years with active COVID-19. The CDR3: CASSHERGLVKTQYF. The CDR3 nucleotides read TGTGCCAGCAGCCACGAACGAGGACTAGTTAAGACCCAGTACTTC.